This TCR beta chain was obtained from a study of shared clonotypes between healthy human individuals. In the study overall: Samples came from a couple of female and three male donors aged 18 to 49. Per-donor plates numbered three CD4 naive, three CD4 memory, two CD8 naive and one CD8 memory.

General study results and limits: Compared with memory subsets, naive subsets generally had larger estimated richness. The genetic and exposure-history diversity represented was limited by few donors.

With regard to this clone: The target antigen is unknown.

The table came from immunoSEQ multiplex PCR; TCRdb's copy has only in-frame clones and leaves some out. This table holds around 2.1 million clones, approximately 96% found once. The J segment lost 0 bases and the V segment lost 6 bases, leaving 17 bases of the junction unmatched. This CDR3 comprises 19 residues. CDR1 is KGHSH, CDR2 LQKENI, per germline. The V call is TRBV18, the J call TRBJ1-3; 7 bases are a match to TRBD1. The sequence came from a man between 18 and 35 years old in good health. The sample was naive CD4+ T cells sorted from blood. The sample's subset: CD45RA+ positively selected. CDR3 nucleotide sequence: TGTGCCAGCTCTCCGCCGGGACAGTACTTTGCCCTCTCTGGAAACACCATATATTTT. Amino acid sequence: CASSPPGQYFALSGNTIYF.